The present TCR beta chain was sequenced within a study of blood T cell repertoires in COVID-19. Study-level background: Collection of acute and convalescent COVID-19 samples took place in the United States, Italy and Spain.

In the source study's methods: Reference gene primers were amplified, and this amplification served to estimate nucleated cell counts. Some clones are missing from TCRdb's copy, which holds only in-frame ones; the method was immunoSEQ multiplex PCR. The D gene and trimming were derived from the DNA, and the V and J assignments and clone size from that table. The repertoire holds 150,000 or so clones, more than 85% seen once, with 1% to 1.5% in the top ten. This clone was picked up a small number of times. CDR1 and CDR2 (germline): SGHTA, FQGNSA. With 5 bases removed from V and 4 bases from J, the gap between germline ends came to 14 bases. The CDR3 runs to 15 residues.

The TCR originated in a human donor with acute COVID-19. The donor label of this sample is uncertain. What was sequenced was PBMCs or T cells enriched from blood (not recorded which). This chain joins TRBV7-2 and TRBJ1-4, with D perhaps matching TRBD1 (6 bases). The CDR3 coding sequence is TGTGCCAGCAGCCCTGGGGGGGCCGGTAATGAAAAACTGTTTTTT. As protein: CASSPGGAGNEKLFF.